These 20 T cell receptor beta chains share one sample of origin, sequenced in a study of blood T cell repertoires in COVID-19. Assay: immunoSEQ multiplex PCR; the TCRdb copy retains only in-frame clones and omits some. The sample consists of approximately 74,000 clones, almost 85% of them appearing once. Source material: peripheral blood. The receptors originated from a man in his 70s with acute or convalescent COVID-19.

The V call is TRBV7-8, the J call TRBJ2-2; 8 nucleotides agree with TRBD1. This CDR3 contains 15 residues. From germline, CDR1 is SGHVS and CDR2 FQNEAQ. With V trimmed by 3 bases and J by 7 bases, 7 bases remained unmatched. For the CDR3, the DNA is TGTGCCAGCAGCTTCGTCGGACAGGGCCGCGGGGAGCTGTTTTTT. Encoded protein: CASSFVGQGRGELFF.

This clone was recorded once. J is TRBJ2-1 and V is TRBV5-4; 9 positions agree with TRBD2. The V gene's germline CDR1 is SGHNT and CDR2 YYREEE (reference sequence). There are 14 residues in the CDR3. J lost 9 bases, V lost 0 bases, and 4 bases had no gene match. As DNA, the CDR3 is TGTGCCAGCAGCTTGGGGGGGACTAGCACTGAGCAGTTCTTC. This encodes CASSLGGTSTEQFF. The full variable domain, its missing parts supplied by reference TRBV5-4 and TRBJ2-1, is ETGVTQSPTHLIKTRGQQVTLRCSSQSGHNTVSWYQQALGQGPQFIFQYYREEENGRGNFPPRFSGLQFPNYSSELNVNALELDDSALYLCASSLGGTSTEQFFGPGTRLTVL.

This chain uses TRBV29-1 with TRBJ1-5, with TRBD1 identical over 7 bases. After removal of 7 bases from V and 4 bases from J, the junction contained 10 bases not matched to a gene. The CDR3 is made up of 14 amino acids. Per the germline V gene, CDR1 is SQVTM and CDR2 is ANQGSEA. CDR3: CSATGGQENQPQHF. CDR3 coding DNA: TGCAGCGCTACCGGTGGACAGGAGAATCAGCCCCAGCATTTT.

This chain links TRBV28 with TRBJ1-1; D is perhaps TRBD1 (5 bases). CDR1 and CDR2 (germline): MDHEN, SYDVKM. V dropped 2 bases and J dropped 3 bases, with 10 bases sitting between them. This CDR3 region has 14 residues. The CDR3 DNA reads as TGTGCCAGCAGTTTAGGGGGGGAGTACACTGAAGCTTTCTTT. Protein sequence: CASSLGGEYTEAFF. Based on the CDR3 plus reference TRBV28 and TRBJ1-1, the full variable domain is DVKVTQSSRYLVKRTGEKVFLECVQDMDHENMFWYRQDPGLGLRLIYFSYDVKMKEKGDIPEGYSVSREKKERFSLILESASTNQTSMYLCASSLGGEYTEAFFGQGTRLTVV.

The V call is TRBV5-4, the J call TRBJ2-1; 9 bases agree with TRBD2. The CDR3 runs to 15 residues. Germline V gene data show CDR1 as SGHNT and CDR2 as YYREEE (reference sequence). The ends lost 5 bases at V and 4 bases at J; junction bases unmatched: 7. The chain's CDR3 is CASSYTSGWYNEQFF. The CDR3 DNA is TGTGCCAGCAGTTACACTAGCGGGTGGTACAATGAGCAGTTCTTC.

The chain uses TRBV3-1 (or the pseudogene TRBV3-2) and TRBJ1-2; tentatively, D is TRBD1 (6 bases). V was clipped by 1 base and J by 8 bases, with 8 bases between them. This CDR3 has 12 residues. In germline, CDR1 is LGHDT, CDR2 YNNKEL (reference sequence). CDR3 region: CASSQAQGGYTF. DNA for the CDR3: TGTGCCAGCAGCCAAGCGCAGGGGGGCTACACCTTC.

The CDR3 sequence is CASRKDRINEKLFF. CDR3 nucleotides: TGTGCCAGCAGAAAGGACAGGATAAATGAAAAACTGTTTTTT. The chain recombines TRBV6-6 with TRBJ1-4, with TRBD1 identical over 7 bases. The CDR3 extends over 14 amino acids. V trimming: 6 bases; J trimming: 5 bases; junction bases outside the gene matches: 6. Germline V lookup: CDR1 MNHNY, CDR2 SVGAGI (reference sequence).

The V gene is TRBV12-3 or TRBV12-4, the J gene TRBJ1-4; no reliable D call. V lost 5 bases and J 10 bases, leaving 14 bases between the germline ends. The CDR3 totals 13 residues. The CDR3 DNA is TGTGCCAGCAGTCAAGAGGAGGGAGCAAAACTGTTTTTT. Protein product: CASSQEEGAKLFF.

This chain uses TRBV27 with TRBJ1-1; TRBD1 aligns across 7 bases. Germline V gene lookup returns CDR1 MNHEY and CDR2 SMNVEV (reference sequence). This CDR3 is 15 amino acids long. The trim removed 5 bases at V and 0 bases at J, leaving 6 bases unmatched. The CDR3 bases are TGTGCCAGCAGTCCGACAGGGCGAATGAACACTGAAGCTTTCTTT. Translating it yields CASSPTGRMNTEAFF.

The rearrangement joins TRBV18 to TRBJ2-2; 7 bases are shared with TRBD1. V was pared by 3 bases and J by 7 bases, with 14 bases of the junction left unmatched. The V gene's germline CDR1 is KGHSH and CDR2 LQKENI. CDR3 length: 17 residues. The CDR3 DNA is TGTGCCAGCTCACCCCGACAGGGCGGTTTGGATATCGGGGAGCTGTTTTTT. As protein: CASSPRQGGLDIGELFF.

This sequence joins TRBV24-1 and TRBJ2-3; D might be TRBD2 (5 bases). The CDR3 is 16 residues long. V shed 4 bases and J shed 0 bases, with 13 bases lying between them. Germline V lookup: CDR1 KGHDR, CDR2 SFDVKD. The DNA of the CDR3 is TGTGCCACCAGTGACATAACTAGTGCTAGCACAGATACGCAGTATTTT. Translating gives CATSDITSASTDTQYF.

The chain recombines TRBV13 with TRBJ2-1; the match to TRBD2 covers 11 bases. Germline assignment: CDR1 PRHDT and CDR2 FYEKMQ (reference sequence). J gave up 0 bases and V 0 bases, and 10 bases lay outside the gene matches. The CDR3 is 20 residues long. CDR3 sequence reads: CASSLGSGGAVWTSYNEQFF. For the CDR3, the DNA is TGTGCCAGCAGCTTAGGTAGCGGGGGGGCCGTCTGGACCTCCTACAATGAGCAGTTCTTC.

The rearrangement links TRBV5-4 to TRBJ2-7, with 10 positions matching TRBD1. The trim removed 3 bases at V and 2 bases at J, leaving 5 bases unmatched. Germline V gene lookup returns CDR1 SGHNT and CDR2 YYREEE (reference sequence). There are 15 residues in the CDR3. CDR3: CASSSQGTGAYEQYF. The CDR3 nucleotides read TGTGCCAGCAGCTCTCAAGGGACAGGGGCCTACGAGCAGTACTTC.

The J gene is TRBJ2-7, the V gene TRBV19, with TRBD1 identical over 8 bases. V was pared by 4 bases and J by 6 bases, with 8 bases of the junction left unmatched. This CDR3 region has 14 residues. Germline V lookup: CDR1 LNHDA, CDR2 SQIVND (reference sequence). The CDR3 DNA reads TGTGCCAGTAGTAGCCCGTCAGACAGGGGCGAGCAGTACTTC. It is translated as CASSSPSDRGEQYF.

This clone was picked up a small number of times. The chain combines TRBV28 with TRBJ2-7; 7 nucleotides match TRBD1. Trimming removed 5 bases from V and 4 bases from J; junction bases left unmatched: 8. This CDR3 has 14 residues. Germline-derived CDR1 and CDR2 are MDHEN and SYDVKM. In DNA, the CDR3 is TGTGCCAGCAGTGCCACCGGGACAGTTTACGAGCAGTACTTC. Protein product: CASSATGTVYEQYF.

The chain combines TRBV7-2 with TRBJ2-7, with 8 bases aligning to TRBD1. The CDR3 extends over 14 amino acids. Trimming cost V 3 bases and J 3 bases; bases outside gene matches: 4. The germline V gene encodes CDR1 SGHTA and CDR2 FQGNSA. The CDR3 DNA sequence: TGTGCCAGCAGCTTTCAGGGGGCTATCTACGAGCAGTACTTC. It translates to CASSFQGAIYEQYF.

This CDR3 is CASYNERQFF. In nucleotides, the CDR3 is TGTGCCAGCTATAATGAGCGGCAGTTCTTC. The chain uses TRBV2 and TRBJ2-1; D gene uncertain. Germline V lookup: CDR1 SNHLY, CDR2 FYNNEI. Trimming removed 8 bases at V and 12 bases at J, with 11 bases between. This CDR3 has 10 amino acids.

The chain joins TRBV5-1 to TRBJ2-3, with D possibly being TRBD2 (5 bases). Trimming pared 5 bases from V and 5 bases from J, leaving 15 bases between. The CDR3 sequence is 14 residues long. Germline CDR1 reads SGHRS; CDR2 reads YFSETQ. The CDR3 DNA sequence: TGCGCCAGCAGGCCCACGGGGAGTGGAGATACGCAGTATTTT. Residues: CASRPTGSGDTQYF.

V usage is TRBV2 and J usage is TRBJ1-1; the D is unclear. Trimming removed 6 bases at V and 3 bases at J, with 11 bases between. CDR1 and CDR2 (germline): SNHLY, FYNNEI. The CDR3 contains 13 residues. The CDR3 sequence: CASSAWEYTEAFF. The CDR3 DNA reads TGTGCCAGCAGCGCCTGGGAGTACACTGAAGCTTTCTTT.

The CDR3 spells CASSRRQGTDTQYF. The DNA for the CDR3 is TGCGCCAGCAGCCGAAGACAGGGCACAGATACGCAGTATTTT. The chain couples TRBV5-1 to TRBJ2-3; a weak D match, TRBD1 (6 bases). The CDR3 runs 14 residues. Looked up from germline, CDR1 is SGHRS and CDR2 is YFSETQ. V dropped 4 bases and J dropped 1 base, with 10 bases sitting between them.